These 26 T cell receptor beta chains came from one sample sequenced in a study of shared clonotypes between healthy human individuals. The naive CD8 fraction comprised CD45RO-negative cells positively selected for CCR7 and excluded terminally differentiated effector memory CD45RA+ cells. Sequencing used immunoSEQ multiplex PCR; TCRdb keeps in-frame clones, though not all of them. The table records about 2 million clones, about 95% of them present only once. Sequencing used naive CD8+ T cells sorted from blood. Source of these receptors: a man in his late teens or twenties in good health.

This clone was picked up one time. This rearrangement joins TRBV4-3 to TRBJ1-1; tentative D call: TRBD1 (6 bases). V dropped 0 bases and J dropped 0 bases, with 17 bases sitting between them. This CDR3 is built from 18 residues. Germline V CDR1 and CDR2: LGHNA, YSLEER. CDR3 nucleotide sequence: TGCGCCAGCAGCCAAGAGGGGGCAGGGGTTGAGGTGAACACTGAAGCTTTCTTT. Translating it yields CASSQEGAGVEVNTEAFF.

Comments on this clone: Additional DNA sequences in this sample encode the identical CDR3. The genes are TRBV6-5 and TRBJ2-1, with a possible D match to TRBD2 (5 bases). Germline V gene lookup returns CDR1 MNHEY and CDR2 SVGAGI. The CDR3 runs 15 residues. Deletions cut 2 bases from V and 0 bases from J, with 8 bases between. This CDR3 reads CASSYRGSSYNEQFF. CDR3 in DNA: TGTGCCAGCAGTTACCGTGGGAGCTCCTACAATGAGCAGTTCTTC.

This clone was detected only once. The same CDR3 arises from other DNA sequences in this sample as well. The V and J genes are TRBV30 and TRBJ1-1, with D perhaps TRBD1 (5 bases). The CDR3 sequence is 11 residues long. The V and J ends lost 4 bases and 4 bases respectively, with 7 bases between them. Germline V lookup: CDR1 GTSNPN, CDR2 SVGIG (reference sequence). Written as DNA, the CDR3 is TGTGCCTGGATTGGGGGCACTGAAGCTTTCTTT. Amino acid sequence: CAWIGGTEAFF.

This chain uses TRBV27 with TRBJ2-7; D remains ambiguous. The CDR3 is 12 amino acids. Per germline, CDR1 MNHEY and CDR2 SMNVEV (reference sequence). Trimming removed 7 bases from V and 0 bases from J, with 7 bases in between. As DNA, the CDR3 is TGTGCCAGCACCTCGAACTCCTACGAGCAGTACTTC. Protein: CASTSNSYEQYF.

This clone came up a few times. The J gene is TRBJ1-2, the V gene TRBV13, with D unclear. Germline loops: CDR1 PRHDT, CDR2 FYEKMQ (reference sequence). Between the trimmed V and J ends, which lost 0 bases and 6 bases, there was a span of 17 bases. The CDR3 loop spans 16 amino acids. The CDR3 coding sequence is TGTGCCAGCAGCTTAGGCCCCGGCCGCAAGTGGGATGGCTACACCTTC. This gives the protein CASSLGPGRKWDGYTF.

This chain uses TRBV5-6 with TRBJ2-7, with D possibly matching TRBD2 (7 bases). The CDR3 has 16 amino acids. Trimming left V 1 base short and J 3 bases short, with 17 bases between. Germline CDR1 is SGHDT and CDR2 is YYEEEE. The CDR3 DNA sequence: TGTGCCAGCAGCTTGTCGTCGGGGGGCGCGGTCTACGAGCAGTACTTC. The encoded protein is CASSLSSGGAVYEQYF.

The V and J genes are TRBV11-2 and TRBJ1-1; 8 nucleotides align to TRBD1. In germline, CDR1 is SGHAT, CDR2 FQNNGV. The junction had 10 bases not matched to a gene; V was cut back by 1 base and J by 6 bases. The CDR3 totals 16 residues. This CDR3 is CASSLAFGRGRSEAFF. CDR3 coding DNA: TGTGCCAGCAGCTTAGCTTTTGGCAGGGGGCGATCTGAAGCTTTCTTT.

On this clone: The sample carries other DNA sequences with the same CDR3. The genes are TRBV28 and TRBJ1-1, with a weak D call TRBD1 (6 bases). Germline assignment: CDR1 MDHEN and CDR2 SYDVKM. V was shortened by 3 bases and J by 4 bases, with 9 bases between the two germline ends. The CDR3 is made up of 13 amino acids. CDR3 bases: TGTGCCAGCAGTTTCAGGGGTAGCACTGAAGCTTTCTTT. This sequence encodes CASSFRGSTEAFF.

J is TRBJ2-1 and V is TRBV11-2; D possibly uses TRBD1 or TRBD2 (6 bases each). The germline V gene has CDR1 SGHAT and CDR2 FQNNGV. The CDR3 is made up of 16 amino acids. V lost 1 base and J lost 3, with 13 bases in between. The CDR3 DNA sequence: TGTGCCAGCAGCTTAGGATGGGGGGCTAACTACAATGAGCAGTTCTTC. Encoded protein: CASSLGWGANYNEQFF.

Here the CDR3 reads CASSYLPGQGYEQYF. The DNA of the CDR3 is TGTGCCAGCAGCTATTTACCGGGACAGGGCTACGAGCAGTACTTC. The J gene is TRBJ2-7, the V gene TRBV5-5, with TRBD1 identical over 9 bases. The CDR3 loop spans 15 amino acids. Germline V CDR1 and CDR2: SGHKS, YYEKEE (reference sequence). J was trimmed by 3 bases and V by 3 bases; bases with no gene match: 7.

For the CDR3, the DNA is TGTGCCATCAGTGAGAGCACTAGCTCCGACTACGAGCAGTACTTC. It is translated as CAISESTSSDYEQYF. The rearrangement links TRBV10-3 to TRBJ2-7, with D possibly TRBD2 on 6 matching bases. The CDR3 sequence is 15 residues long. Between the trimmed V and J ends, which lost 2 bases and 3 bases, there was a span of 14 bases. Per the germline V gene, CDR1 is ENHRY and CDR2 is SYGVKD.

Regarding this clone: Other DNA sequences in this sample translate to the same CDR3. This chain uses TRBV5-1 with TRBJ2-1, with 10 bases that match TRBD2. Trimming took 0 bases from V and 4 from J; bases not matched to a gene: 4. The V gene's germline CDR1 is SGHRS and CDR2 YFSETQ. CDR3 length equals 16 residues. The CDR3 coding sequence is TGCGCCAGCAGCTTGGAGACTAGCGGGTTTTACAATGAGCAGTTCTTC. It is translated as CASSLETSGFYNEQFF.

The chain employs TRBV19 and TRBJ2-1; D unclear. CDR3 length: 17 amino acids. Germline assignment: CDR1 LNHDA and CDR2 SQIVND (reference sequence). The V end lost 0 bases, the J end lost 0 bases, and 12 bases lay between the germline ends. The CDR3 nucleotides read TGTGCCAGTAGTATAGATCAGGAAACCCTCTCCTACAATGAGCAGTTCTTC. This sequence encodes CASSIDQETLSYNEQFF.

The V and J genes are TRBV7-3 and TRBJ2-1; no firm D call. V was clipped by 4 bases and J by 6 bases, with 10 bases between them. From germline, CDR1 is SGHTA and CDR2 FQGTGA. This CDR3 is 13 amino acids long. The CDR3 spells CASSSTQINEQFF. CDR3 nucleotides: TGTGCCAGCAGCTCGACTCAAATCAATGAGCAGTTCTTC.

With regard to this clone: At the DNA level, this CDR3 is encoded by other sequences in the same sample as well. The chain employs TRBV9 and TRBJ2-5; D perhaps matches TRBD1 (6 bases). The germline CDR1 and CDR2 sequences are SGDLS and YYNGEE. This CDR3 is built from 14 residues. The V and J ends lost 0 bases and 2 bases respectively, with 8 bases between them. The CDR3 sequence is CASSVDGQQETQYF. CDR3 in DNA: TGTGCCAGCAGCGTAGATGGACAGCAAGAGACCCAGTACTTC.

The chain combines TRBV19 with TRBJ1-5; D ambiguous. The CDR3 is 15 residues long. The V and J ends lost 7 bases and 9 bases respectively, with 22 bases between them. The V gene's germline CDR1 is LNHDA and CDR2 SQIVND (reference sequence). The CDR3 coding sequence is TGTGCCAGTACCACCGAGGGAGGCCTATCTCCGCCCCAGCATTTT. Translated: CASTTEGGLSPPQHF.

The chain employs TRBV14 and TRBJ2-7; TRBD1 aligns across 7 bases. The V gene end was trimmed by 4 bases and the J gene end by 4 bases; junction bases not matched to a gene: 10. The germline CDR1 and CDR2 sequences are SGHDN and FVKESK. The CDR3 totals 15 residues. DNA of the CDR3: TGTGCCAGCAGCCTTCAACCCGGGACAGATTACGAGCAGTACTTC. It is translated as CASSLQPGTDYEQYF.

A note on this clone: The same CDR3 also results from other DNA sequences found in this sample. The chain employs TRBV5-8 and TRBJ2-2, with TRBD1 matching 7 bases. The CDR3 is 15 residues long. The V and J ends lost 2 bases and 0 bases, in that order; junction bases with no gene match: 1. Germline lookup yields CDR1 SGHTS and CDR2 YDEGEE. CDR3 DNA: TGTGCCAGCAGCTTCGGGACAGCGAACACCGGGGAGCTGTTTTTT. The encoded protein is CASSFGTANTGELFF.

The genes are TRBV10-3 and TRBJ2-2, with D unclear. V was cut by 6 bases and J by 5 bases, with 10 bases left in between. This CDR3 has 13 residues. Looked up from germline, CDR1 is ENHRY and CDR2 is SYGVKD. CDR3 in amino acids: CAIRTDPTGELFF. CDR3 sequence (DNA): TGTGCCATCAGGACCGACCCGACCGGGGAGCTGTTTTTT.

The rearrangement uses TRBV30 and TRBJ2-3, with 12 bases that match TRBD2. V was pared by 4 bases and J by 6 bases, with 5 bases of the junction left unmatched. Looked up from germline, CDR1 is GTSNPN and CDR2 is SVGIG (reference sequence). The CDR3 length is 14 residues. In DNA form, the CDR3 reads TGTGCCTGGACGACTAGCGGGAGTTCGGATACGCAGTATTTT. It translates to CAWTTSGSSDTQYF.

Points on this clone: The sample holds other DNA sequences that translate to the same CDR3. This chain's CDR3 is CASSLGGSGNTIYF. In nucleotides, the CDR3 is TGTGCCAGCAGCTTGGGGGGCTCTGGAAACACCATATATTTT. The rearrangement uses TRBV5-6 and TRBJ1-3, with D uncertain. CDR3 length equals 14 residues. From germline, CDR1 is SGHDT and CDR2 YYEEEE. Trimming shortened V by 0 bases and J by 0 bases, and 4 bases separated the two germline ends.

The chain recombines TRBV29-1 with TRBJ1-1; D is perhaps TRBD1 (5 bases). Germline V lookup: CDR1 SQVTM, CDR2 ANQGSEA. CDR3 length: 12 amino acids. V was trimmed by 5 bases and J by 3 bases, leaving 10 bases between them. CDR3 sequence reads: CSVYGQDTEAFF. CDR3 DNA: TGCAGCGTTTACGGACAAGACACTGAAGCTTTCTTT.

The CDR3: CASSLSERGAHEQYF. In DNA form, the CDR3 reads TGTGCCAGCAGTTTATCGGAGCGGGGGGCCCACGAGCAGTACTTC. The chain couples TRBV27 to TRBJ2-7; 9 positions match TRBD2. CDR1 is MNHEY and CDR2 is SMNVEV in the germline V gene (reference sequence). The trim removed 0 bases at V and 5 bases at J, leaving 5 bases unmatched. This CDR3 has 15 residues.

The chain joins TRBV11-2 to TRBJ1-4, with 7 bases that match TRBD1. V dropped 5 bases and J dropped 3; count of bases not matched to a gene: 9. The CDR3 is made up of 16 amino acids. Germline CDR1 is SGHAT and CDR2 is FQNNGV. The CDR3 DNA sequence: TGTGCCAGCAGCAACGACAGGGAAGGGGCTAATGAAAAACTGTTTTTT. It codes for CASSNDREGANEKLFF. Together with reference TRBV11-2 and TRBJ1-4, the CDR3 gives the full variable domain: EAGVAQSPRYKIIEKRQSVAFWCNPISGHATLYWYQQILGQGPKLLIQFQNNGVVDDSQLPKDRFSAERLKGVDSTLKIQPAKLEDSAVYLCASSNDREGANEKLFFGSGTQLSVL.

The genes are TRBV27 and TRBJ2-1; D is ambiguous. The CDR3 has 11 amino acids. Germline CDR1 reads MNHEY; CDR2 reads SMNVEV (reference sequence). V dropped 3 bases and J dropped 8 bases, with 5 bases sitting between them. CDR3 sequence: CASSFGYEQFF. The CDR3 DNA follows: TGTGCCAGCAGTTTCGGCTATGAGCAGTTCTTC.

The chain recombines TRBV10-2 with TRBJ2-5; 9 positions match TRBD2. Germline values: CDR1 WSHSY, CDR2 SAAADI. The CDR3 is 16 amino acids. The V and J ends lost 2 bases and 7 bases, in that order; junction bases with no gene match: 11. The CDR3 region has the DNA TGCGCCAGCAGTGAGGCTAGCGGGGCGACTTCGGGGACCCAGTACTTC. Encoded protein: CASSEASGATSGTQYF.